The sequence of this TCR beta chain was determined in a study of neurological immune-mediated disorders. In this sample, this clonotype turned up many times. Its antigen is still unknown. The unsorted libraries originated from 2 million PBMCs that had been stored at -80 C. Every sequencing run returned over 190 million TCR-beta sequences, which were derived from 15-18 subjects. TCRdb passed the 5' RACE reads through MiXCR, listing each CDR3 protein once. The sample consists of about 70,000 distinct CDR3 sequences, roughly 4.5% of them appearing once. Study outcomes and limitations: The study found no CDR3 amino acid sequences shared by expanded clones across subjects, suggesting private repertoires in all groups.

Trimming removed 8 bases from V and 6 bases from J, with 20 bases in between. This CDR3 region has 14 residues. The germline gives CDR1 MNHEY, CDR2 SVGAGI. Sequenced input: PBMCs. This TCR was sampled from a woman in her sixties or seventies with multiple sclerosis. The V call is TRBV6-5, the J call TRBJ2-7, with a possible D match to TRBD2 (6 bases). The CDR3 sequence is CASLSSGRSGEQYF. The CDR3 region has the DNA TGTGCCAGCCTCTCTTCCGGGAGAAGTGGCGAGCAGTACTTC.